This TCR beta chain came from a study of T cells in Graves' hyperthyroidism and ophthalmopathy. The study, taken as a whole, reports: Expanded thyroid clonotypes (above 0.001) were mostly also found in blood.

Using RNA transcripts as the source, TCR beta CDR3 regions were amplified. Researchers ran a first-round RT-PCR on the TCR CDR3 using the HTBI primer set. Via MiXCR, TCRdb re-called the multiplex PCR reads, giving one row per CDR3 protein. The sample lists 550,000 to 650,000 distinct CDR3 sequences, 11% to 15% occurring once. This clonotype was seen repeatedly, ten times or more. Its antigen remains unidentified. Per germline, CDR1 LNHDA and CDR2 SQIVND (reference sequence). This CDR3 is built from 15 residues. Trimming cost V 7 bases and J 2 bases; bases outside gene matches: 9. The origin of this receptor is a woman aged 30 to 39 with Graves' hyperthyroidism that later progressed to Graves' ophthalmopathy. This chain joins TRBV19 and TRBJ2-3, with 7 bases fitting TRBD2. The sample taken for sequencing was blood. CDR3 nucleotide sequence: TGTGCCAGTAAATCGGGAGGCCGATTCACAGATACGCAGTATTTT. This codes for CASKSGGRFTDTQYF. The complete variable domain, with remaining parts taken from reference TRBV19 and TRBJ2-3, reads DGGITQSPKYLFRKEGQNVTLSCEQNLNHDAMYWYRQDPGQGLRLIYYSQIVNDFQKGDIAEGYSVSREKKESFPLTVTSAQKNPTAFYLCASKSGGRFTDTQYFGPGTRLTVL.